This passage covers 5 T cell receptor beta chains from one sample sequenced in a study of cytomegalovirus exposure and HLA in healthy donors. Primers: 60 Vbeta forward and 13 Jbeta reverse. Sequenced by immunoSEQ multiplex PCR; TCRdb stores in-frame clones only, minus some. The profile shows 150,000 or so clones, approximately 84% of them singletons. The material sequenced was PBMCs. These receptors originate from a young man in good health and CMV-seropositive.

The V and J genes are TRBV7-9 and TRBJ1-2; D gene uncertain. This CDR3 region has 14 residues. V lost 5 bases to trimming and J lost 7 bases, with 17 bases between them. Per germline, CDR1 SEHNR and CDR2 FQNEAQ (reference sequence). CDR3 DNA: TGTGCCAGCAGCCCGACGGAGACGCCGCGTGGCTACACCTTC. This translates into CASSPTETPRGYTF. Supplemented by reference TRBV7-9 and TRBJ1-2, the full variable domain reads DTGVSQNPRHKITKRGQNVTFRCDPISEHNRLYWYRQTLGQGPEFLTYFQNEAQLEKSRLLSDRFSAERPKGSFSTLEIQRTEQGDSAMYLCASSPTETPRGYTFGSGTRLTVV.

The gene calls are TRBV11-3 and TRBJ2-7; no reliable D call. CDR3 length equals 15 residues. V was trimmed by 2 bases and J by 5 bases, leaving 16 bases between them. Per germline, CDR1 SGHNT and CDR2 YENEEA. The CDR3 nucleotides read TGTGCCAGCAGCTTATTGCCGGCGGAAATCCACGAGCAGTACTTC. It yields the protein CASSLLPAEIHEQYF.

This CDR3 reads CSVRNGDQPQHF. In nucleotides, the CDR3 is TGCAGCGTTCGAAACGGGGATCAGCCCCAGCATTTT. The chain links TRBV29-1 to TRBJ1-5; the D is unclear. The V end lost 5 bases, the J end lost 5 bases, and 10 bases lay between the germline ends. Per the germline V gene, CDR1 is SQVTM and CDR2 is ANQGSEA. This CDR3 comprises 12 residues.

This sequence joins TRBV5-5 and TRBJ2-1, with D possibly matching TRBD2 (6 bases). With 0 bases removed from V and 0 bases from J, the gap between germline ends came to 10 bases. CDR3 size: 16 residues. CDR1 and CDR2 (germline): SGHKS, YYEKEE (reference sequence). The CDR3 bases are TGTGCCAGCAGCTTGGTAACCGGGAGCTCCTACAATGAGCAGTTCTTC. Amino acids: CASSLVTGSSYNEQFF.

This sequence joins TRBV5-6 and TRBJ1-2; 9 bases are shared with TRBD1. The CDR3 runs to 15 residues. V gave up 4 bases and J gave up 2 bases; unmatched junction bases: 6. Germline V gene lookup returns CDR1 SGHDT and CDR2 YYEEEE. Written as DNA, the CDR3 is TGTGCCAGCAGCAAATGGGACAGGGAAAACTATGGCTACACCTTC. It translates to CASSKWDRENYGYTF.